The clone carrying this T cell receptor (beta chain) was seen more than once but under ten times. Its target is not known. Both 60 Vbeta primers and 13 Jbeta primers went into the PCR. Generated by immunoSEQ multiplex PCR, the TCRdb table keeps only in-frame clones and is missing some. The sample records 100,000 or so clones, around 80% being singletons. Trimming cost V 5 bases and J 9 bases, with 23 bases left between them. CDR3 length equals 15 residues. Germline CDR1 reads MNHEY; CDR2 reads SVGAGI. Although they were nominally healthy when sampled, donors likely had unrecorded immune exposures. The source of the sample is a study of cytomegalovirus exposure and HLA in healthy donors. Study context: The 110 million or so unique TCR beta sequences, from roughly 170 million T cells, were found by an earlier analysis.

Overall study results and limits: The study reported that TCR beta sequences accurately predicted HLA-A and HLA-B alleles in most subjects. Later analysis demonstrated an association between a missense DCLRE1C variant and TCR beta V- and J-gene trimming.

The chain uses TRBV6-5 and TRBJ2-7; D may be TRBD2 (7 bases). Sequencing was performed on PBMCs. The receptor was isolated from a man aged 25-45 years in good health and CMV-seronegative. The CDR3 loop is CASSPRGATTRGQYF. The CDR3 DNA reads TGTGCCAGCAGTCCCCGGGGGGCGACTACGAGGGGGCAGTACTTC.